The 14 T cell receptor beta chains listed next were all sequenced from one sample in a study of early T cells in non-severe SARS-CoV-2 infection. TCRdb recomputed calls from the 5' RACE reads with MiXCR, one row per CDR3 protein. The repertoire includes about 83,000 distinct CDR3 sequences, roughly 13% of them detected once, and over 1.2% sits in the top ten. Material: whole blood. The receptors were sampled from an adult who was a healthcare worker with PCR-confirmed SARS-CoV-2 infection or an uninfected control (not recorded which).

This clonotype was recorded many times. The chain joins TRBV3-1 to TRBJ2-4, with 7 bases identical to TRBD2. CDR3 size: 15 residues. Germline CDR1 and CDR2: LGHDT and YNNKEL (reference sequence). Losses at the gene ends were 0 bases for V and 6 bases for J; bases not matched to a gene: 5. The CDR3 nucleotides are TGTGCCAGCAGCCAAGACTGGAGCGGGGTAAACATTCAGTACTTC. It yields the protein CASSQDWSGVNIQYF.

The chain recombines TRBV5-1 with TRBJ2-3; TRBD2 might be the D (5 bases). V lost 3 bases and J lost 2, with 10 bases in between. Per the germline V gene, CDR1 is SGHRS and CDR2 is YFSETQ. The CDR3 spans 14 residues. The DNA for the CDR3 is TGCGCCAGCAGCTCGGACGGACTCACAGATACGCAGTATTTT. Its translation is CASSSDGLTDTQYF.

V usage is TRBV20-1 and J usage is TRBJ1-2, with D unresolved. CDR3 size: 12 residues. CDR1 is DFQATT and CDR2 is SNEGSKA in the germline V gene (reference sequence). Trimming stripped 2 bases from V and 3 bases from J, with 7 bases between. CDR3 in amino acids: CSARQDYYGYTF. The CDR3 DNA sequence: TGCAGTGCTAGACAGGACTACTATGGCTACACCTTC.

The genes are TRBV29-1 and TRBJ1-1; no definite D call. V lost 7 bases and J lost 0, with 12 bases in between. Germline V gene data show CDR1 as SQVTM and CDR2 as ANQGSEA. The CDR3 loop spans 13 amino acids. The CDR3 spells CSASPGLNTEAFF. The CDR3 nucleotides are TGCAGCGCTTCACCAGGTTTGAACACTGAAGCTTTCTTT.

This clonotype was seen a few times. The chain uses TRBV6-5 and TRBJ2-6; D gene unclear. The ends were cut back, 2 bases at V and 0 bases at J, with 11 bases in the middle. The germline V gene has CDR1 MNHEY and CDR2 SVGAGI. This CDR3 region has 17 residues. The CDR3 bases are TGTGCCAGCAGTTACGGGGTAACAGACTCTGGGGCCAACGTCCTGACTTTC. Translation: CASSYGVTDSGANVLTF.

This clonotype was observed a few times. This rearrangement joins TRBV20-1 to TRBJ2-3, with unresolved D. Trimming removed 5 bases at V and 5 bases at J, with 11 bases between. Per the germline V gene, CDR1 is DFQATT and CDR2 is SNEGSKA (reference sequence). CDR3 length equals 12 residues. The CDR3: CSAPLVGDTQYF. The CDR3 DNA sequence: TGCAGTGCTCCTTTGGTTGGAGATACGCAGTATTTT.

This clonotype has just a few counts. The chain joins TRBV24-1 to TRBJ2-3; weak D call: TRBD2 (7 bases). Trimming removed 4 bases from V and 4 bases from J, with 8 bases in between. The germline V gene encodes CDR1 KGHDR and CDR2 SFDVKD. The CDR3 totals 13 residues. In nucleotides, the CDR3 is TGTGCCACCAGTGACGGGGGGCCAGATACGCAGTATTTT. It translates to CATSDGGPDTQYF.

The table lists this clonotype with many counts. The rearrangement joins TRBV12-3 or TRBV12-4 to TRBJ2-5; D ambiguous. The germline V and J ends were trimmed by 0 bases and 3 bases, with 5 bases remaining between them. The CDR3 covers 13 residues. CDR3 in DNA: TGTGCCAGCAGTTTAGCGGCAGAAGAGACCCAGTACTTC. Residues: CASSLAAEETQYF.

The V call is TRBV6-1, the J call TRBJ1-2; 9 positions agree with TRBD1. Trimming removed 2 bases from V and 4 bases from J; junction bases left unmatched: 8. The length of the CDR3 is 16 residues. CDR1 is MNHNS and CDR2 is SASEGT in the germline V gene. The CDR3 spells CASSEWAGQGSYGYTF. CDR3 nucleotides: TGTGCCAGCAGTGAATGGGCGGGACAGGGAAGCTATGGCTACACCTTC.

This clonotype was picked up many times. The V call is TRBV25-1, the J call TRBJ2-5; D is unclear. The V gene lost 2 bases and the J gene lost 1 base, with 8 bases spanning the gap. The V gene's germline CDR1 is MGHDK and CDR2 SYGVNS. This CDR3 region has 14 residues. The CDR3 protein is CASSEGWVQETQYF. Written as DNA, the CDR3 is TGTGCCAGCAGTGAAGGATGGGTCCAAGAGACCCAGTACTTC.

This clonotype was seen many times. The J gene is TRBJ2-7, the V gene TRBV4-1; the D gene is possibly TRBD2 (5 bases). CDR3 length equals 15 residues. Germline V gives CDR1 MGHRA, CDR2 YSYEKL. Trimming removed 2 bases from V and 2 bases from J, with 13 bases in between. The chain's CDR3 is CASSQTPGGPYEQYF. CDR3 DNA sequence: TGCGCCAGCAGCCAAACCCCGGGCGGGCCCTACGAGCAGTACTTC.

The gene calls are TRBV7-9 and TRBJ2-3; TRBD1 matches at 7 bases. CDR1 is SEHNR and CDR2 is FQNEAQ in the germline V gene (reference sequence). Trimming took 11 bases from V and 4 from J; bases not matched to a gene: 12. The CDR3 loop spans 14 amino acids. CDR3 bases: TGTGCCCTGGAGCTGAGGGGGCTCGCAGATACGCAGTATTTT. This translates into CALELRGLADTQYF.

This clonotype was counted at least ten times. The rearrangement links TRBV6-5 to TRBJ2-3; 9 bases agree with TRBD1. Germline V gene data show CDR1 as MNHEY and CDR2 as SVGAGI. The CDR3 runs 16 residues. Germline trimming cut 0 bases from V and 4 bases from J; bases unmatched to any gene: 5. The CDR3 DNA is TGTGCCAGCAGTTACTCCCCGGGACAGGGTTCAGATACGCAGTATTTT. Its protein product is CASSYSPGQGSDTQYF.

This clonotype was detected many times. The chain joins TRBV12-3 or TRBV12-4 to TRBJ2-3; 9 positions match TRBD2. The CDR3 covers 15 residues. Losses at the gene ends were 4 bases for V and 3 bases for J; bases not matched to a gene: 5. The CDR3 sequence is CASSSRGGGTDTQYF. The CDR3 nucleotides read TGTGCCAGCAGTTCCCGCGGGGGGGGAACAGATACGCAGTATTTT.